The present T cell receptor beta chain was sequenced within a study of post-analysis software for immune sequencing data. Study details: Multiple sclerosis in the patients followed relapsing-remitting, secondary progressive and progressive-relapsing courses. Study-wide findings and caveats: Controls significantly exceeded multiple sclerosis patients in normalized Chao1 diversity. The authors found that F measure strongly co-clustered same-batch samples. When patients were compared with controls, about 5 TRBV segments were more frequent, TRBV5-6, TRBV5-1 and TRBV20-1 among them.

This clonotype was detected only a few times. The antigen is undetermined. V lost 0 bases, J lost 7 bases, and 12 bases stayed unmatched. The CDR3 is 17 residues long. CDR1 is SGHRS, CDR2 YFSETQ, per germline. cDNA libraries of TCR beta carried unique molecular identifiers. Input amounts of roughly 0.85 to 11 million T cells were used. These gave about 500,000 cDNA molecules, so each molecule approximated one T cell. TCRdb used MiXCR to reprocess the PCR reads, holding one entry per CDR3 protein. This sample carries about 770,000 distinct CDR3 sequences, around 46% of them seen once, and the ten largest clones take 4.9%.

The TCR comes from a girl aged 10 to 17 with multiple sclerosis. The chain carries TRBV5-1 and TRBJ2-1, with TRBD2 matching over 8 bases. Sequenced sample: blood. In DNA form, the CDR3 reads TGCGCCAGCAGCTTGGCCCCGTCGGGAGGGCCTCAAAATGAGCAGTTCTTC. It encodes CASSLAPSGGPQNEQFF.